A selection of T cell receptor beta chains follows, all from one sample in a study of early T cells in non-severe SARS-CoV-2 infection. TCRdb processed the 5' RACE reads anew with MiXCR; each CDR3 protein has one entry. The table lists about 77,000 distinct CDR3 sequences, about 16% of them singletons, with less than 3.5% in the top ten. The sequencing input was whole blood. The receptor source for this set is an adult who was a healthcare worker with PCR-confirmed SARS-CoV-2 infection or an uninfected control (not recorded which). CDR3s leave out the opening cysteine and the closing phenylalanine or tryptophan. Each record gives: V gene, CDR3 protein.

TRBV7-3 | ASSRDSFYEQY
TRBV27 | ASSEVASRRYEQY
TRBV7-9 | ASSGGTANTQY
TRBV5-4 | ASSSRGGWEETQY
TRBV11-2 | ASGAAGVRNEQF
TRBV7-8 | ASSLGPAPHPNDTQY
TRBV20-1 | SANRVGTEAF
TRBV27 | ASSHPGLAGGTDTQY
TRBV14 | ASSQDQKENTEAF
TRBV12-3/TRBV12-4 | ASRSQWTQY
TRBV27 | ASSPLKKGNYGYT
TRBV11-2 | ASSPDQQQGGQF
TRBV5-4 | ASSLGAGLNTEAF
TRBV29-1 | SVPGGGNEQF
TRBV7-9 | ASSRSGTPDSPLH
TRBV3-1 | ASSQDFRTGTTSTDTQY
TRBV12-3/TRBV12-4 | ASSLQRQGLKGYT
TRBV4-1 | ASSQVHGAGGSNQPQH
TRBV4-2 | ASSQDLGLISGNTIY
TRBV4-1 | ASSQGNLQNEQY
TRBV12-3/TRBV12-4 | ASTLGTHNSPLH
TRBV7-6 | ASSVVRNTDTQY
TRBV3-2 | ASSQHFREKEAF
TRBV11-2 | ASSLGTSGAVETQY
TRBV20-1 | SADPGTDEKLF
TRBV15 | ATSSRTKQETQY
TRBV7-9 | ASRDRDRIYEQY
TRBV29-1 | SVSGRLMNTEAF
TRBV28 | ASRNRGRGDQPQH